This section outlines one TCR beta chain sequence together with its context. Original processing methods: Amplifying reference gene primers gave estimates of nucleated cell counts. The protocol was immunoSEQ multiplex PCR, while the TCRdb copy is restricted to in-frame clones and leaves out a portion. V and J calls plus clone size are reproduced from that table; the DNA served to infer D and trimming. The sample consists of 200,000 to 300,000 clones, less than 90% of them appearing once. This sample is drawn from a study of blood T cell repertoires in COVID-19. Study-wide context: COVID-19 samples from acute and convalescent phases originated in the United States, Italy and Spain. In each case, the material was cDNA or gDNA derived from T cells, B-cell-depleted T cells, or PBMCs.

Between the trimmed V and J ends, which lost 0 bases and 3 bases, there was a span of 3 bases. CDR3 length: 13 amino acids. The germline gives CDR1 SGDLS, CDR2 YYNGEE. The V gene is TRBV9, the J gene TRBJ2-2; D gene unclear. The specimen sequenced was peripheral blood. The TCR sequence derives from a man between 60 and 75 years old with acute or convalescent COVID-19. The CDR3 protein is CASSVGDTGELFF. DNA for the CDR3: TGTGCCAGCAGCGTAGGAGACACCGGGGAGCTGTTTTTT.